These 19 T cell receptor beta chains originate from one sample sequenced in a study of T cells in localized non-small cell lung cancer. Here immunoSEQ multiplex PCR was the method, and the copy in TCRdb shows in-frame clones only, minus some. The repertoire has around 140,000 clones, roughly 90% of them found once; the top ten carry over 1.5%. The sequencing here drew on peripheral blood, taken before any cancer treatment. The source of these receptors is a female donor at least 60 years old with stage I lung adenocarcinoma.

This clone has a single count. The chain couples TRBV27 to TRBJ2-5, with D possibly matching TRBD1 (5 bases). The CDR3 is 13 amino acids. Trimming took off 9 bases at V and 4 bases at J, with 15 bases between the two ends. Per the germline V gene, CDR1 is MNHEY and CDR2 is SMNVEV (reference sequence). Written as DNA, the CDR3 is TGTGCCAGTAGCAGGCCGCAGGGAGAGACCCAGTACTTC. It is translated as CASSRPQGETQYF.

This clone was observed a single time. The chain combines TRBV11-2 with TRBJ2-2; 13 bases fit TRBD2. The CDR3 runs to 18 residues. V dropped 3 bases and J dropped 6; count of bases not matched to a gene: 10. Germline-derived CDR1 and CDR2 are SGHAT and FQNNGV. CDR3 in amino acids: CASSFSPGTSGISGELFF. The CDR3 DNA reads TGTGCCAGCAGCTTTAGCCCCGGGACTAGCGGGATCTCCGGGGAGCTGTTTTTT. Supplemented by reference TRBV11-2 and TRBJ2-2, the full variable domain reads EAGVAQSPRYKIIEKRQSVAFWCNPISGHATLYWYQQILGQGPKLLIQFQNNGVVDDSQLPKDRFSAERLKGVDSTLKIQPAKLEDSAVYLCASSFSPGTSGISGELFFGEGSRLTVL.

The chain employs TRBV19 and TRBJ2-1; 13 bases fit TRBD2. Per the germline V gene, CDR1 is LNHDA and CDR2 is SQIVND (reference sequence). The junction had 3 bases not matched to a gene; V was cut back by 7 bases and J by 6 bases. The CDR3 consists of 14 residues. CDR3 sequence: CASTRTSGSNEQFF. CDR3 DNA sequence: TGTGCCAGTACACGGACTAGCGGGAGCAATGAGCAGTTCTTC.

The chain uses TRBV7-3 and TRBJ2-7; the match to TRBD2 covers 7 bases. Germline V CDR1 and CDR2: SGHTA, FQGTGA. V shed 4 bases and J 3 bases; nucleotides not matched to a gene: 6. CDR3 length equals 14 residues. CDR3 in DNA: TGTGCCAGCAGCTCAACTAGCGAGGTCTACGAGCAGTACTTC. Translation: CASSSTSEVYEQYF.

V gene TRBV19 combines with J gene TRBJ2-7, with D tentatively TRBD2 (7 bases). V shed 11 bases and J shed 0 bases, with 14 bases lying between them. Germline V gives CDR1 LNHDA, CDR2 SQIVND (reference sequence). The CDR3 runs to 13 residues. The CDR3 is CACKGDYSYEQYF. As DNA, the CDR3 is TGTGCCTGCAAGGGGGACTACTCCTACGAGCAGTACTTC.

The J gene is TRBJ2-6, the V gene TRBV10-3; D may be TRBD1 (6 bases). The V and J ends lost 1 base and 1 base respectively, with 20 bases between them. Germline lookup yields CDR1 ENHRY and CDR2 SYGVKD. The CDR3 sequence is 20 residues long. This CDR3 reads CAISEWRTATTPSGANVLTF. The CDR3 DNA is TGTGCCATCAGTGAGTGGAGGACAGCCACTACGCCATCTGGGGCCAACGTCCTGACTTTC.

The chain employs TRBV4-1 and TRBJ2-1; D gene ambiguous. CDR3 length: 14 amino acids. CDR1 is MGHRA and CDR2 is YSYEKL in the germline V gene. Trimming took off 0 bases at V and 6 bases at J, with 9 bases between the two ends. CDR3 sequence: CASSQDRASNEQFF. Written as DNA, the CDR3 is TGCGCCAGCAGCCAAGATCGGGCTAGCAATGAGCAGTTCTTC.

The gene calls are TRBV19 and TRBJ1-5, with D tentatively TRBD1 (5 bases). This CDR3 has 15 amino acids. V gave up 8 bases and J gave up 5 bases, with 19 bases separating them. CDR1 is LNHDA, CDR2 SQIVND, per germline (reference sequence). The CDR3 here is CASLKGRGTHQPQHF. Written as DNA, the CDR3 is TGTGCCAGTTTAAAGGGGCGGGGGACTCATCAGCCCCAGCATTTT.

The CDR3 DNA reads TGTGCCAGCAGCGAAAGCGGACAGTCTGAAGCTTTCTTT. It translates to CASSESGQSEAFF. V gene TRBV6-4 combines with J gene TRBJ1-1, with D tentatively TRBD1 (6 bases). Trimming took off 6 bases at V and 6 bases at J, with 14 bases between the two ends. The CDR3 spans 13 residues. Germline CDR1 and CDR2: MRHNA and SNTAGT.

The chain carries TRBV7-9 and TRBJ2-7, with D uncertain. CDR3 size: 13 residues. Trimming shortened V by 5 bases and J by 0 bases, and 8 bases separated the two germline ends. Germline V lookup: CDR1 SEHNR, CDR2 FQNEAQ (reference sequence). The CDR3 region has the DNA TGTGCCAGCAGCCACGGTAGCTCCTACGAGCAGTACTTC. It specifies CASSHGSSYEQYF.

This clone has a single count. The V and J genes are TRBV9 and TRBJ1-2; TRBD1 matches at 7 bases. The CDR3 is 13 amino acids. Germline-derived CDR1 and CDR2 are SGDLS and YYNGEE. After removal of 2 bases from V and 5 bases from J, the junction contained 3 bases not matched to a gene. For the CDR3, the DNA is TGTGCCAGCAGCGTCGGGACAGAGTATGGCTACACCTTC. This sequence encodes CASSVGTEYGYTF.

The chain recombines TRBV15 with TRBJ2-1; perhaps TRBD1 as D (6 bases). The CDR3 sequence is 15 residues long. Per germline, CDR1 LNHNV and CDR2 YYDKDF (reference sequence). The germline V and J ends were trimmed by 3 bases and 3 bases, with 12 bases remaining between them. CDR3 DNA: TGTGCCACCAGCAGTAGGAAGGGGGTCTACAATGAGCAGTTCTTC. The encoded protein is CATSSRKGVYNEQFF.

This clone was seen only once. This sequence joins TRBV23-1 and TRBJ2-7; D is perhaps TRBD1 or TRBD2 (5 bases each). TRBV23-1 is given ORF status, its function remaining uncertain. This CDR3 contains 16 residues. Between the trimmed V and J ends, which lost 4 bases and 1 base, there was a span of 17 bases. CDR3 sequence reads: CASSRLQWGNSYEQYF. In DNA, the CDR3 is TGCGCCAGCAGTCGCCTTCAATGGGGGAATTCCTACGAGCAGTACTTC.

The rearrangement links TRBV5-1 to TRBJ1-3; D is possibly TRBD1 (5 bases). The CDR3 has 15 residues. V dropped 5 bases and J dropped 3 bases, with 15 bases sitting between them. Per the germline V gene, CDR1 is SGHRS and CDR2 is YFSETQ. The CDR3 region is CASSLGQGFGNTIYF. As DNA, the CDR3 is TGCGCCAGCAGTTTAGGACAAGGATTTGGAAACACCATATATTTT.

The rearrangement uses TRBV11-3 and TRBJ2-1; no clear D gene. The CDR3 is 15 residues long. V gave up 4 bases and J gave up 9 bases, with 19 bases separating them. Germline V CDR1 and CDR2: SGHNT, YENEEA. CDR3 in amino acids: CASSSQSLAESEQFF. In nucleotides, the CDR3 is TGTGCCAGCAGCTCCCAGAGTTTGGCTGAAAGTGAGCAGTTCTTC. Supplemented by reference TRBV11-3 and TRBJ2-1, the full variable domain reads EAGVVQSPRYKIIEKKQPVAFWCNPISGHNTLYWYLQNLGQGPELLIRYENEEAVDDSQLPKDRFSAERLKGVDSTLKIQPAELGDSAVYLCASSSQSLAESEQFFGPGTRLTVL.

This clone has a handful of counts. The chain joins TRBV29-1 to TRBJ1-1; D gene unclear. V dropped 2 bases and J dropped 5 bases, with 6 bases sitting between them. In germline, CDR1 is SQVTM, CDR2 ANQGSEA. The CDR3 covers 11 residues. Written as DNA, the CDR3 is TGCAGCGTTGAACTTGGGACTGAAGCTTTCTTT. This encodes CSVELGTEAFF.

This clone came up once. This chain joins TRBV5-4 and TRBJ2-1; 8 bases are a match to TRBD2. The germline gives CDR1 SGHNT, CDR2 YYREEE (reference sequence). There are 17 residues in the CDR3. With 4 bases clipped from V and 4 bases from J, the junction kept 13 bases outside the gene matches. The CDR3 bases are TGTGCCAGCAGCCGGAGGTTGGCGGGAGGCCTTTACAATGAGCAGTTCTTC. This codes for CASSRRLAGGLYNEQFF.

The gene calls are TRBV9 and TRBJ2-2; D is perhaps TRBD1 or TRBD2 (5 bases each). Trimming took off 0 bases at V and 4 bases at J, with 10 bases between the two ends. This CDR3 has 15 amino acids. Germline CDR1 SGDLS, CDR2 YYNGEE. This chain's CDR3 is CASSVDPGTTGELFF. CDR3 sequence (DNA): TGTGCCAGCAGCGTAGATCCAGGGACCACCGGGGAGCTGTTTTTT.

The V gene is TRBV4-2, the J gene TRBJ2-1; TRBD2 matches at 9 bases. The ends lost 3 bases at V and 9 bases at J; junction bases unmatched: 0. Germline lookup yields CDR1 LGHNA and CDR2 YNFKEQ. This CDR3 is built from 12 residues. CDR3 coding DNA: TGTGCCAGCAGCCAGACTAGCGGTGAGCAGTTCTTC. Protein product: CASSQTSGEQFF.